This T cell receptor (beta chain) was recorded in a study of T cell responses to AZD1222 COVID-19 vaccine (dated by TCRdb to about 2021). At the level of the whole study: TCR sequencing covered roughly 230 trial participants: nearly 210 given two doses of AZD1222 and some 25 given two doses of MenACWY control vaccine. Trial participants were enrolled into age subgroups of 18-55, 56-69 and 70-plus years, which contained about 150, 28 and 57 TCR-sequenced participants, respectively.

The time point label of this sample denotes: about 28 days (+/-7) after the second vaccine dose. AZD1222 recipients with second doses at about 4 weeks or about 12 weeks were pooled, because spike-specific TCR depth and breadth did not differ between schedules. Vaccinee samples were obtained from the UK trials COV001 and COV002, which included a single-blind randomized controlled phase 2/3 trial of AZD1222 (ChAdOx1 nCoV-19) in healthy adults. For TCRbeta chain sequencing, PBMC samples were collected from trial participants at day 0 and at day 28 after the second dose. The CDR3 regions of human TCRbeta chains were subjected to immunosequencing. As for how the authors treated the data: Repertoire TCRs were matched against a reference library of SARS-CoV-2-specific TCRs generated with the MIRA antigen-specificity platform. Breadth meant the fraction of unique TCRs that were SARS-CoV-2-associated, whereas depth meant the fraction of total T cells that were SARS-CoV-2-associated. Using the MIRA data, each spike-specific TCR was mapped to the spike region that the TCR reacts to and placed in a CD4 or CD8 class. Log10-transformed breadth and depth values were compared by one-way ANOVA with Sidak's multiple comparisons tests. Sourced from immuneACCESS, this table was stored by TCRdb with only in-frame sequences that have V and J called. A share of the clones is absent; for the studies checked, an unresolved V gene accounts for under half, and the remainder has no known explanation. V, J and clone size are those of that table, while D and trimming were read from the DNA. The sample includes roughly 24,000 clones, with 88% observed a single time. The leading ten clones occupy roughly 2.5% of the sample.

The germline V gene gives CDR1 as SGHTA and CDR2 as FQGNSA. V and J are truncated by 2 bases and 7 bases respectively, leaving an intervening sequence of 4 bases. From the cysteine through the phenylalanine, the CDR3 covers 11 amino acids. This entry keeps only the CDR3 DNA: 33 bases, framed from base 1. The paper as a whole reports these results and caveats: Spike-specific TCR breadth and depth rose significantly after two AZD1222 doses compared with day 0 and with MenACWY recipients. Because no day 14 peak-response samples were available, the repertoires could be characterized only after the peak T cell response. Epitopes outside the regions mutated in the B.1.351 and B.1.1.7 variants were reportedly recognized by nearly half of the unique spike-specific TCRs. Participants were mostly white British, with more females than males. The authors suggested clonal diversity may have been underestimated. CD4 TCRs associated with the vaccine covered the entire spike protein, and the dominant responses were in regions 160-218 and 743-854. Conclusions about previously exposed vaccinees were limited because only six AZD1222 recipients were SARS-CoV-2 seropositive at baseline. In the small 56-69-year group, the increase in depth fell short of significance, most likely because of low power.

A word on this clone: The target of this receptor is not known. No clone much larger than this one lies a single base away; base qualities are absent.

The chain employs TRBV7-2 and TRBJ2-3, with the D gene too uncertain to name. Sequences were derived from peripheral blood, sampled 28 days after the second AZD1222 dose. This TCR was sampled from an adult who received the AZD1222 COVID-19 vaccine. Here is the DNA: TGTGCCAGCAGCTTAAGTTATACGCAGTATTTT. Its protein product is CASSLSYTQYF.